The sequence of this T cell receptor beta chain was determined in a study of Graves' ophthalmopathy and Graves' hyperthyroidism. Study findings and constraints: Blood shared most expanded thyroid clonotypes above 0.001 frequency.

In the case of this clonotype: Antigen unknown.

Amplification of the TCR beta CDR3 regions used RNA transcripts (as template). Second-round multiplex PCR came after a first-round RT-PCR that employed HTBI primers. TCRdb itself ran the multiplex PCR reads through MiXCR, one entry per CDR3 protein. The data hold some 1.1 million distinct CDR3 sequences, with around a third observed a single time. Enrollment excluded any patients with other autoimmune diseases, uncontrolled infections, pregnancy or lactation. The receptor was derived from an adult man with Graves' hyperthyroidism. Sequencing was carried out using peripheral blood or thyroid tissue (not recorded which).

The DNA of the CDR3 is TGCAGTGTTTCAGGGACAATGAGGTCCTATGGCTACACCTTC. Residues: CSVSGTMRSYGYTF. The V call is TRBV20-1, the J call TRBJ1-2; D may be TRBD1 (6 bases). The V gene's germline CDR1 is DFQATT and CDR2 SNEGSKA (reference sequence). Trimming removed 7 bases from V and 4 bases from J, with 19 bases in between. The CDR3 is 14 residues long.